These 14 T cell receptor beta chains originate from one sample sequenced in a study of beta chain features in type 1 diabetes. Regarding the study as a whole: Across all four CD4+ subsets, people with type 1 diabetes showed modestly shorter TCRB CDR3s.

These TCRs are of unknown antigen specificity. TCRB transcripts that were expressed got sequenced, as all of the isolated RNA had been reverse transcribed. TCRdb's table, derived via immunoSEQ multiplex PCR, lists solely in-frame clones and lacks some. The repertoire consists of around 250,000 clones, with about a fifth occurring once and the leading ten covering 0.028%. The sample taken for sequencing was naive CD4+ T cells from blood. Receptors originate from a woman in her thirties or forties with type 1 diabetes.

In regard to this clone: Within the sample, other DNA sequences also encode this same CDR3. The chain has TRBV9 and TRBJ2-1; 8 bases are a match to TRBD2. Per germline, CDR1 SGDLS and CDR2 YYNGEE. The CDR3 is made up of 15 amino acids. The V and J ends lost 0 bases and 2 bases, in that order; junction bases with no gene match: 1. CDR3 sequence (DNA): TGTGCCAGCAGCGTAGGAGCGGGGGCCTACAATGAGCAGTTCTTC. Protein: CASSVGAGAYNEQFF. The full variable domain, rest sourced from reference TRBV9 and TRBJ2-1, is DSGVTQTPKHLITATGQRVTLRCSPRSGDLSVYWYQQSLDQGLQFLIQYYNGEERAKGNILERFSAQQFPDLHSELNLSSLELGDSALYFCASSVGAGAYNEQFFGPGTRLTVL.

The chain couples TRBV6-4 to TRBJ1-1; no clear D gene. The length of the CDR3 is 13 residues. V was clipped by 3 bases and J by 1 base, with 6 bases between them. Germline V gene data show CDR1 as MRHNA and CDR2 as SNTAGT. CDR3 in amino acids: CASSEAANTEAFF. The DNA for the CDR3 is TGTGCCAGCAGTGAGGCCGCGAACACTGAAGCTTTCTTT.

This clone was found a few times. The V call is TRBV27, the J call TRBJ1-2, with 8 positions matching TRBD1. The germline CDR1 and CDR2 sequences are MNHEY and SMNVEV (reference sequence). The J segment lost 8 bases and the V segment lost 5 bases, leaving 16 bases of the junction unmatched. The CDR3 covers 16 residues. The CDR3 DNA is TGTGCCAGCAGTCCAACCGGGACAGGCAGACGGGGAGGCTACACCTTC. Amino acid sequence: CASSPTGTGRRGGYTF.

The gene calls are TRBV7-3 and TRBJ2-1, with D hard to call. V lost 3 bases and J lost 0, with 9 bases in between. The CDR3 extends over 15 amino acids. The germline CDR1 and CDR2 sequences are SGHTA and FQGTGA. In nucleotides, the CDR3 is TGTGCCAGCAGCTTCTCGCGTACCTCCTACAATGAGCAGTTCTTC. Translated, it gives CASSFSRTSYNEQFF.

There are a few counts of this clone. The V call is TRBV29-1, the J call TRBJ1-1; D unclear. With 2 bases removed from V and 4 bases from J, the gap between germline ends came to 5 bases. CDR3 length equals 11 residues. Germline V gene sequence: CDR1 SQVTM, CDR2 ANQGSEA. CDR3 protein: CSVEQVTEAFF. In nucleotides, the CDR3 is TGCAGCGTTGAACAGGTCACTGAAGCTTTCTTT.

A remark on this clone: One end of the junction does not line up with germline, which may come from a read error. The chain carries TRBV28 and TRBJ2-1; 11 bases line up with TRBD1. The germline CDR1 and CDR2 sequences are MDHEN and SYDVKM. The CDR3 covers 15 residues. CDR3 nucleotide sequence: TGTGCCAGCAGCTTATCCGGGACAGGGGGCAATGAGCAGTTCTTC. Translating it yields CASSLSGTGGNEQFF.

This chain links TRBV4-3 with TRBJ2-7, with TRBD2 matching over 11 bases. CDR1 LGHNA and CDR2 YSLEER come from the germline V gene. There are 15 residues in the CDR3. V dropped 0 bases and J dropped 3; count of bases not matched to a gene: 1. CDR3 DNA: TGCGCCAGCAGCCAAGATACTAGCGGGAGCTACGAGCAGTACTTC. Translating gives CASSQDTSGSYEQYF.

This rearrangement joins TRBV5-1 to TRBJ2-5; TRBD2 aligns across 9 bases. Looked up from germline, CDR1 is SGHRS and CDR2 is YFSETQ. The V segment lost 0 bases and the J segment 2 bases; nucleotides outside the gene matches: 8. CDR3 size: 17 residues. In DNA form, the CDR3 reads TGCGCCAGCAGCTTGGGGAAAGCGGGGGGTATACAAGAGACCCAGTACTTC. Translating it yields CASSLGKAGGIQETQYF. The entire variable domain, with the rest obtained from reference TRBV5-1 and TRBJ2-5, is as follows: KAGVTQTPRYLIKTRGQQVTLSCSPISGHRSVSWYQQTPGQGLQFLFEYFSETQRNKGNFPGRFSGRQFSNSRSEMNVSTLELGDSALYLCASSLGKAGGIQETQYFGPGTRLLVL.

The chain combines TRBV28 with TRBJ2-7, with no clear D. CDR1 is MDHEN, CDR2 SYDVKM, per germline. The CDR3 has 12 residues. Trimming removed 11 bases at V and 0 bases at J, with 11 bases between. The CDR3 nucleotides are TGTGCCTCGTCACACAGCTCCTACGAGCAGTACTTC. This encodes CASSHSSYEQYF.

J is TRBJ2-2 and V is TRBV11-3, with TRBD1 identical over 8 bases. V was clipped by 5 bases and J by 5 bases; unmatched bases: 4. The CDR3 totals 14 residues. Looked up from germline, CDR1 is SGHNT and CDR2 is YENEEA. The CDR3 DNA reads TGTGCCAGCAGCCCGGACAGGGTAACCGGGGAGCTGTTTTTT. Amino acid sequence: CASSPDRVTGELFF.

The J gene is TRBJ2-3, the V gene TRBV7-2, with TRBD2 identical over 10 bases. CDR1 and CDR2 from the germline V gene are SGHTA and FQGNSA. The CDR3 length is 16 residues. With 5 bases clipped from V and 0 bases from J, the junction kept 5 bases outside the gene matches. The CDR3 loop is CASSLSLAGSTDTQYF. The CDR3 DNA follows: TGTGCCAGCAGCCTCTCACTAGCGGGGAGCACAGATACGCAGTATTTT.

This chain joins TRBV18 and TRBJ1-1; TRBD1 is a possible D gene (6 bases). CDR1 is KGHSH, CDR2 LQKENI, per germline. Trimming removed 3 bases from V and 4 bases from J, with 9 bases in between. The CDR3 covers 13 residues. The DNA of the CDR3 is TGTGCCAGCTCACCGACAGGTCTCACTGAAGCTTTCTTT. Amino acid sequence: CASSPTGLTEAFF.

The chain employs TRBV7-2 and TRBJ2-1; 7 bases are shared with TRBD1. This CDR3 comprises 14 residues. Germline trimming cut 3 bases from V and 7 bases from J; bases unmatched to any gene: 6. Germline V gives CDR1 SGHTA, CDR2 FQGNSA. The CDR3 DNA is TGTGCCAGCAGCTTCCGGGACAGTAGAAATGAGCAGTTCTTC. Translation: CASSFRDSRNEQFF.

This clone has a handful of counts. The chain has TRBV2 and TRBJ2-1, with D hard to call. Trimming removed 7 bases from V and 3 bases from J, with 4 bases in between. CDR1 and CDR2 from the germline V gene are SNHLY and FYNNEI. This CDR3 has 11 amino acids. CDR3 region: CASTYYNEQFF. CDR3 in DNA: TGTGCCAGCACTTACTACAATGAGCAGTTCTTC.